Listed below are T cell receptor beta chains from one sample, sequenced in a study of cytomegalovirus exposure and HLA in healthy donors. TCRdb keeps only in-frame clones here, not all; method: immunoSEQ multiplex PCR. The sample table includes about 170,000 clones. The sequencing sample was made of PBMCs. These receptors all stem from a woman between 18 and 29 years old in good health and CMV-seropositive. CDR3s include the opening cysteine and the closing phenylalanine or tryptophan. A D gene is named only where the DNA matches it firmly.

d_call | j_call | v_call | cdr3_aa | cdr3_nt
TRBD1 | TRBJ1-1 | TRBV7-9 | CASSSTNRGDTEAFF | TGTGCCAGCAGCTCTACCAACAGGGGAGACACTGAAGCTTTCTTT
. | TRBJ1-1 | TRBV6-5 | CASSTDRGAFF | TGTGCCAGCAGCACGGACAGAGGAGCTTTCTTT
TRBD1 | TRBJ2-7 | TRBV7-2 | CASSSRTLGQGLLYEQYF | TGTGCCAGCAGCTCCCGCACCCTGGGACAGGGGCTACTCTACGAGCAGTACTTC
TRBD1 | TRBJ1-2 | TRBV4-3 | CASSQSTGEDGYTF | TGCGCCAGCAGCCAAAGCACAGGGGAGGATGGCTACACCTTC
TRBD2 | TRBJ2-5 | TRBV6-1 | CASSKSGGADETQYF | TGTGCCAGCAGTAAAAGCGGGGGGGCTGACGAGACCCAGTACTTC
. | TRBJ1-6 | TRBV29-1 | CSAVRRPLGPLHF | TGCAGCGCCGTACGGAGACCGCTAGGACCCCTCCACTTT
TRBD1 | TRBJ2-7 | TRBV5-6 | CASSSAPTGFNEQYF | TGTGCCAGCAGCTCCGCCCCGACAGGGTTCAACGAGCAGTACTTC
TRBD1 | TRBJ1-1 | TRBV6-5 | CASSFTRDRDTEAFF | TGTGCCAGCAGTTTCACGAGAGACAGGGACACTGAAGCTTTCTTT
TRBD1 | TRBJ2-7 | TRBV9 | CASSVDPGTGGREQYF | TGTGCCAGCAGCGTGGACCCCGGGACAGGGGGCCGAGAGCAGTACTTC
TRBD1 | TRBJ2-2 | TRBV29-1 | CSVSVRGRGGELFF | TGCAGCGTTTCCGTCAGGGGGCGCGGCGGGGAGCTGTTTTTT
TRBD1 | TRBJ1-3 | TRBV2 | CASSESGTGLRTKSSGNTIYF | TGTGCCAGCAGTGAAAGTGGGACAGGGTTACGGACTAAAAGCTCTGGAAACACCATATATTTT
. | TRBJ1-4 | TRBV11-2 | CASSPQGVANEKLFF | TGTGCCAGCAGCCCACAGGGAGTAGCTAATGAAAAACTGTTTTTT
. | TRBJ2-6 | TRBV11-2 | CASSFRVSGANVLTF | TGTGCCAGCAGCTTCAGGGTCTCTGGGGCCAACGTCCTGACTTTC
. | TRBJ2-5 | TRBV7-2 | CASSLGLAETQYF | TGTGCCAGCAGCTTAGGGCTAGCGGAGACCCAGTACTTC
. | TRBJ1-2 | TRBV5-6 | CASSSQTGHYGYTF | TGTGCCAGCAGCTCGCAAACAGGGCACTATGGCTACACCTTC
TRBD1 | TRBJ2-7 | TRBV7-9 | CASSLLQGDYEQYF | TGTGCCAGCAGCTTACTACAGGGGGATTACGAGCAGTACTTC
TRBD2 | TRBJ2-1 | TRBV29-1 | CSVEDGGVSYNEQFF | TGCAGCGTTGAAGATGGGGGGGTCTCCTACAATGAGCAGTTCTTC
TRBD1 | TRBJ1-3 | TRBV6-6 | CASTKKTGAGNTIYF | TGTGCCAGCACCAAAAAAACAGGGGCTGGAAACACCATATATTTT
TRBD1 | TRBJ1-2 | TRBV15 | CATSSRDRKIYGYTF | TGTGCCACCAGCAGCCGGGACAGAAAGATCTATGGCTACACCTTC
TRBD1 | TRBJ1-1 | TRBV7-8 | CASSFGTGTNTEAFF | TGTGCCAGCAGCTTTGGGACAGGGACGAACACTGAAGCTTTCTTT
. | TRBJ2-2 | TRBV4-3 | CASSQVGQVTGELFF | TGCGCCAGCAGCCAAGTGGGGCAGGTGACCGGGGAGCTGTTTTTT
TRBD2 | TRBJ2-3 | TRBV5-1 | CASGPGTSSDTQYF | TGCGCCAGCGGACCTGGGACTAGCAGCGATACGCAGTATTTT
. | TRBJ1-1 | TRBV19 | CASSSLIDTEAFF | TGTGCCAGTAGTTCCTTAATAGACACTGAAGCTTTCTTT
. | TRBJ2-3 | TRBV4-2 | CASSQDGYRGGTDTQYF | TGTGCCAGCAGCCAAGATGGGTACCGCGGCGGCACAGATACGCAGTATTTT
TRBD1 | TRBJ1-6 | TRBV9 | CASSVVWDSISYNSPLHF | TGTGCCAGCAGCGTAGTTTGGGACAGTATCTCCTATAATTCACCCCTCCACTTT
. | TRBJ2-7 | TRBV7-9 | CASSLVWSSVEDEQYF | TGTGCCAGCAGCTTAGTTTGGTCTAGCGTCGAGGACGAGCAGTACTTC
TRBD1 | TRBJ1-4 | TRBV18 | CASSPPSPGGEKLFF | TGTGCCAGCTCACCACCGAGTCCAGGGGGGGAAAAACTGTTTTTT
TRBD1 | TRBJ1-2 | TRBV7-2 | CASSLAGTGNGYTF | TGTGCCAGCAGCTTAGCGGGGACAGGGAATGGCTACACCTTC
. | TRBJ1-1 | TRBV4-1 | CASSQENWGDTEAFF | TGCGCCAGCAGCCAAGAGAACTGGGGGGACACTGAAGCTTTCTTT
. | TRBJ1-1 | TRBV5-4 | CASSLAGIGKNTEAFF | TGTGCCAGCAGCTTGGCTGGAATCGGGAAGAACACTGAAGCTTTCTTT
. | TRBJ1-1 | TRBV2 | CATSYRERTEAFF | TGTGCCACCTCATACAGGGAGAGGACTGAAGCTTTCTTT
. | TRBJ1-1 | TRBV6-1 | CASSGGVGAFF | TGTGCCAGCAGTGGGGGGGTAGGCGCTTTCTTT
. | TRBJ1-5 | TRBV6-1 | CASSGLVGGYYSNQPQHF | TGTGCCAGCAGTGGCCTGGTTGGGGGCTACTATAGCAATCAGCCCCAGCATTTT
. | TRBJ1-3 | TRBV5-6 | CASSLGGAGNTIYF | TGTGCCAGCAGCTTGGGGGGCGCGGGAAACACCATATATTTT
TRBD1 | TRBJ2-7 | TRBV12-5 | CASGLQTGEGSYEQYF | TGTGCTAGTGGTTTACAGACAGGGGAAGGATCCTACGAGCAGTACTTC
TRBD1 | TRBJ2-3 | TRBV10-3 | CAISPGTGDMLVYF | TGTGCCATCAGTCCCGGGACAGGGGACATGTTGGTGTATTTT
TRBD2 | TRBJ2-3 | TRBV2 | CASSGDSGGTDTQYF | TGTGCCAGCAGTGGCGATAGCGGGGGGACAGATACGCAGTATTTT
TRBD1 | TRBJ1-2 | TRBV11-2 | CASSLASGTDYGYTF | TGTGCCAGCAGCTTAGCTTCCGGGACAGACTATGGCTACACCTTC
TRBD1 | TRBJ1-1 | TRBV13 | CASSVRQGSWTEAFF | TGTGCCAGCAGCGTGCGACAGGGGTCTTGGACTGAAGCTTTCTTT
TRBD1 | TRBJ1-1 | TRBV6-4 | CASSTTGGNTEAFF | TGTGCCAGCAGCACAACAGGGGGCAACACTGAAGCCTTCTTT
TRBD1 | TRBJ1-2 | TRBV5-1 | CASSLEMAGGLKGYTF | TGCGCCAGCAGCTTGGAAATGGCAGGGGGCCTTAAGGGCTACACCTTC
. | TRBJ2-3 | TRBV19 | CASSIPGLVPGTDTQYF | TGTGCCAGTAGTATCCCGGGATTAGTCCCGGGCACAGATACGCAGTATTTT
TRBD1 | TRBJ2-1 | TRBV4-1 | CASSQGPTGLAEQFF | TGCGCCAGCAGCCAAGGCCCGACAGGGTTGGCTGAGCAGTTCTTC
. | TRBJ1-5 | TRBV30 | CAWSVENNQPQHF | TGTGCCTGGAGTGTGGAGAACAATCAGCCCCAGCATTTT
TRBD1 | TRBJ1-4 | TRBV5-4 | CASSRTGATNEKLFF | TGTGCCAGCAGCCGGACAGGTGCAACTAATGAAAAACTGTTTTTT
. | TRBJ2-7 | TRBV5-1 | CASRPGLATKQYF | TGCGCCAGCAGACCAGGACTGGCTACGAAGCAGTACTTC
. | TRBJ2-1 | TRBV11-2 | CATRGAEEQFF | TGTGCCACTCGGGGGGCGGAGGAGCAGTTCTTC
TRBD1 | TRBJ1-3 | TRBV2 | CASSTGQGGSGNTIYF | TGTGCCAGCAGTACCGGACAGGGTGGGTCTGGAAACACCATATATTTT
TRBD2 | TRBJ2-1 | TRBV4-1 | CASSRPGTSGNEQFF | TGCGCCAGCAGCCGACCCGGGACTAGCGGGAATGAGCAGTTCTTC